This TCR beta chain came from a study of CD8+CD57+ T cells in acquired aplastic anemia. In patients chosen for sequencing, flow cytometry had shown CD8+CD57+ cell expansion. Severe acquired aplastic anemia affected all patients. Genomic DNA templated the TCR beta VDJ and CDR3 profiling. TCRdb re-derived calls from the reads in MiXCR, one entry per CDR3 protein. This sample yields some 160,000 distinct CDR3 sequences, of which roughly 48% are seen a single time; around a third belongs to the top ten. This clonotype was picked up a small number of times. Germline CDR1 reads MNHNS; CDR2 reads SASEGT. CDR3 length equals 15 residues. V gave up 5 bases and J gave up 7 bases; unmatched junction bases: 6.

The TCR originated in a human donor with aplastic anemia. Material for sequencing was sorted CD4+, CD8+, or CD8+CD57+ T cells (not recorded which) from PBMCs. The chain recombines TRBV6-1 with TRBJ2-1; TRBD2 matches at 12 bases. The CDR3 bases are TGTGCCAGCAGTACGACTAGCGGGAGAAGAAATGAGCAGTTCTTC. This encodes CASSTTSGRRNEQFF.